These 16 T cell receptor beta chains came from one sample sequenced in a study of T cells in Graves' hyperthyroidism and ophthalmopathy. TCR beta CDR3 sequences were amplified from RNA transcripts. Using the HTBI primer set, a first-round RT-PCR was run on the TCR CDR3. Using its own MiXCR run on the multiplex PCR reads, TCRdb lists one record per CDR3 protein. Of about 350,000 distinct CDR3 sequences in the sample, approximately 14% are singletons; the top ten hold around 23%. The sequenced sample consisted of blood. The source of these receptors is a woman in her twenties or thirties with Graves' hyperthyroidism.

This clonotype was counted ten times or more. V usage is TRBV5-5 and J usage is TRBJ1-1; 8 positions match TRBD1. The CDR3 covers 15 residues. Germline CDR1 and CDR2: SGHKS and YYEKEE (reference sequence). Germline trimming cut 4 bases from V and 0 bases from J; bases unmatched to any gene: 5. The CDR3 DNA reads TGTGCCAGCAGCGAGTGGACAGGGATGAACACTGAAGCTTTCTTT. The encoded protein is CASSEWTGMNTEAFF.

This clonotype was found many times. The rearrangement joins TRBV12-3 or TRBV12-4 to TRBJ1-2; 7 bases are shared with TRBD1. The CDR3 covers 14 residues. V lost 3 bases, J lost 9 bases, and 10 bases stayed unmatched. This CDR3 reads CASSLAGQFFRYTF. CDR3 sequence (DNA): TGTGCCAGCAGTTTGGCGGGACAGTTTTTTCGCTACACCTTC.

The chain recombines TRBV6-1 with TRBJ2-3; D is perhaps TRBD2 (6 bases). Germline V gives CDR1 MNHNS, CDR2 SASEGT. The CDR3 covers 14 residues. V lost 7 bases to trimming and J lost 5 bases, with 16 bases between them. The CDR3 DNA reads TGTGCCAGCATTGAGGCGGGGAGGAGAGATACGCAGTATTTT. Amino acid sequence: CASIEAGRRDTQYF.

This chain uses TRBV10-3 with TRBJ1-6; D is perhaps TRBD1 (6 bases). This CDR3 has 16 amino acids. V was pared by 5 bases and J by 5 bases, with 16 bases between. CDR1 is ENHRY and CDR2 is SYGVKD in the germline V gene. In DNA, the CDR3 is TGTGCCATCAGTCCTCGAACAGGGATCGATAATTCACCCCTCCACTTT. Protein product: CAISPRTGIDNSPLHF.

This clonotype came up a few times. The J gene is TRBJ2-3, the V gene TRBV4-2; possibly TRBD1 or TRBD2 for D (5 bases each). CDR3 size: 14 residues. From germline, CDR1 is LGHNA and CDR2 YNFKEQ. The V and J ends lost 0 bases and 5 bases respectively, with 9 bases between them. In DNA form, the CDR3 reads TGTGCCAGCAGCCAAGAGTGGGACGGAGATACGCAGTATTTT. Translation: CASSQEWDGDTQYF.

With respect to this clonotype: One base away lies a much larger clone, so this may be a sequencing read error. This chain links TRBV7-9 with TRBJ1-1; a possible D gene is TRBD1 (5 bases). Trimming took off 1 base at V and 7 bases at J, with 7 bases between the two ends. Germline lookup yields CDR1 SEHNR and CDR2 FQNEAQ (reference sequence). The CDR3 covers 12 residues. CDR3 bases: TGTGCCAGCAGCTTAGGGGGCGGTGAAGCTTTCTTT. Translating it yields CASSLGGGEAFF.

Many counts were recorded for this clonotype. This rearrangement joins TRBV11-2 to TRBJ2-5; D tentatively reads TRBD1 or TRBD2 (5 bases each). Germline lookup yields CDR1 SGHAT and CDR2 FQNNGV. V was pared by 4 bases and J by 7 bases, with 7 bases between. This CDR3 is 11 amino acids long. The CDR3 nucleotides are TGTGCCAGCAGCTCGGGGACGACCCAGTACTTC. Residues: CASSSGTTQYF.

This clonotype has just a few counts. Here the CDR3 DNA reads TGTGCCAGCAGCCCAGGAGGGGGGTCCTACAATGAGCAGTTCTTC. Its protein product is CASSPGGGSYNEQFF. The chain employs TRBV3-1 and TRBJ2-1; D assignment may be TRBD1 or TRBD2 (6 bases each). Looked up from germline, CDR1 is LGHDT and CDR2 is YNNKEL (reference sequence). The CDR3 sequence is 15 residues long. The V end lost 4 bases, the J end lost 1 base, and 11 bases lay between the germline ends.

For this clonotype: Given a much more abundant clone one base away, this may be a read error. In nucleotides, the CDR3 is TGTGCCGGCAGTATAGGCCCCCGAGGGCCGGGCTACGAGCAGTACTTC. Protein product: CAGSIGPRGPGYEQYF. This chain joins TRBV28 and TRBJ2-7, with TRBD2 as a possible D gene (5 bases). Germline-derived CDR1 and CDR2 are MDHEN and SYDVKM. This CDR3 has 16 residues.

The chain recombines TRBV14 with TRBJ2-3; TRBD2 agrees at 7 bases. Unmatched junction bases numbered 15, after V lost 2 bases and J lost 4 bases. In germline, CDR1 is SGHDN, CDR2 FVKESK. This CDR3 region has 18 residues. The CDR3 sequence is CASSQRGLVSHGADTQYF. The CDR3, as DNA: TGTGCCAGCAGCCAAAGAGGACTAGTATCACATGGTGCAGATACGCAGTATTTT. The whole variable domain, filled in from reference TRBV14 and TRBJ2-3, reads EAGVTQFPSHSVIEKGQTVTLRCDPISGHDNLYWYRRVMGKEIKFLLHFVKESKQDESGMPNNRFLAERTGGTYSTLKVQPAELEDSGVYFCASSQRGLVSHGADTQYFGPGTRLTVL.

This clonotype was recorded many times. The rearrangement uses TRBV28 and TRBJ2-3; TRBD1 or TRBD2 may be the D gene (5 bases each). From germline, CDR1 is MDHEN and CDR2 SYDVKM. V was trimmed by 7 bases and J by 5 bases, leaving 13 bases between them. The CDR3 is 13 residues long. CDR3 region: CASTGPRGDTQYF. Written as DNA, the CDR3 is TGTGCCAGCACAGGGCCCCGGGGAGATACGCAGTATTTT.

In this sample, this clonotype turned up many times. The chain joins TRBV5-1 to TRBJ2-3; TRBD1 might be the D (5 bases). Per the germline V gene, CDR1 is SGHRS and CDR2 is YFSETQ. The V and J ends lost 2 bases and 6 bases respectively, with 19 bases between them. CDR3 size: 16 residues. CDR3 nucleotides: TGCGCCAGCAGCTTCGAACAGGCGGCGTCACGGGATACGCAGTATTTT. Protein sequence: CASSFEQAASRDTQYF.

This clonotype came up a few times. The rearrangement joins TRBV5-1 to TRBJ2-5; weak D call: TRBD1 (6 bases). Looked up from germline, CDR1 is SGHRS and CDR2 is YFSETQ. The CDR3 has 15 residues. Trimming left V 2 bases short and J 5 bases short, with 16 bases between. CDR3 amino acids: CASSFTGFRRETQYF. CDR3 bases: TGCGCCAGCAGCTTCACAGGGTTCCGGCGGGAGACCCAGTACTTC.

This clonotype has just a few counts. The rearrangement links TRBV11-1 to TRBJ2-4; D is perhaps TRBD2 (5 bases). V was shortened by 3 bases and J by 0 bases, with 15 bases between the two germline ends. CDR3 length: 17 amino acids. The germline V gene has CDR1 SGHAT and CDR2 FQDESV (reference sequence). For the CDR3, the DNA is TGTGCCAGCAGCTTCGGAGGTGGTGTTCTAGCCAAAAACATTCAGTACTTC. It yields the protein CASSFGGGVLAKNIQYF.

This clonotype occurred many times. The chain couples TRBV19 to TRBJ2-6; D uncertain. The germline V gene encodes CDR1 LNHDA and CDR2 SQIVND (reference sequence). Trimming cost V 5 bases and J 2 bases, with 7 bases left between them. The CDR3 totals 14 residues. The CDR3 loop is CASSPGTGANVLTF. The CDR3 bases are TGTGCCAGTAGTCCAGGAACTGGGGCCAACGTCCTGACTTTC.

The CDR3 is CSVHRVMGNEQFF. CDR3 coding DNA: TGCAGCGTACACAGGGTAATGGGAAATGAGCAGTTCTTC. The V call is TRBV29-1, the J call TRBJ2-1; tentative D call: TRBD1 (6 bases). Germline values: CDR1 SQVTM, CDR2 ANQGSEA. Trimming pared 6 bases from V and 7 bases from J, leaving 16 bases between. The CDR3 spans 13 residues.